This T cell receptor (beta chain) derives from a study of human T cells and chemical hapten exposure (dated by TCRdb to about 2021). About the investigation overall: For sensitization, 2% DPC in acetone was applied to a 2 cm by 2 cm area of upper inner arm skin. Weekly therapeutic DPC doses were additionally applied to the scalp of patients throughout the approximately 25-week study period. Patch testing on the upper back used Finn chambers containing 0.01% DPC, with scoring done after 6 days according to International Contact Dermatitis Research Group standards. The mostly female patient cohort included alopecia areata with under or over 50% scalp involvement, alopecia totalis and alopecia universalis. Libraries were pooled for sequencing, and variation in per-sample TCR yields was attributed mainly to small differences in library volumes within the pool. The study tracked peripheral blood TCR repertoire changes in vivo during primary and secondary sensitization to the hapten diphenylcyclopropenone (DPC) in alopecia patients. Blood samples were taken from patients before sensitization (week 0) and then at 2, 6 and about 24 weeks after DPC sensitization. For TCR sequencing, blood came from 25 to 35 alopecia patients at anywhere from one to four time points (pre-sensitization, 2, 6 and 24 weeks).

The investigation overall reported the following: Because all patients had alopecia, a presumed autoimmune disease, the immune response of the patients might differ from that of healthy individuals. Significantly more large CDR3 similarity clusters were formed by expanded TCRs than by pre-sensitization or healthy control sets, consistent with antigen-driven responses. Repeated subsampling changed both the strength of the expansion versus patch-test correlation and the threshold at which that correlation became significant. Patch test score correlated positively with the number of PT1 expanded TCRs, reaching significance at thresholds 8, 16 and 32 but not at 4. The number of TCRs above 1 in 1000 frequency did not change with DPC sensitization; there was no evidence of global repertoire structure alterations.

Libraries were prepared through RACE. Data came from a NextSeq 500. Library preparation attached unique molecular identifiers to individual cDNA molecules for quantitative, reproducible TCR counting. From each blood RNA sample, both TCR alpha and TCR beta chains were sequenced. The original methods were these. A median of around 100,000 TCRs per sample was observed, with a range of 23,224 to 690,600. V, J and CDR3 annotation of the TCR reads was carried out using the Decombinator software suite. For the PS versus PT1 abundance plots, all samples were subsampled to the same number of TCRs (28,000). Expanded TCRs were defined as absent before sensitization and observed at least eight times at the 2-week time point. The public reads were quality trimmed at Q25 with fastp and then assembled into clones with MiXCR by TCRdb, keeping productive beta chains. Every entry covers one CDR3 protein and lists the most common genes and DNA from its rows. These V and J calls derive from TCRdb rather than the authors' analysis. The sample profile shows tens of thousands of distinct CDR3 sequences; 14% of them were found once. The leading ten clones occupy 4.6% of the sample.

This clonotype occurred a few times. The antigen this receptor binds is unknown. Within one base of it there is no much larger clone, and no base qualities were kept. Sample time point, as interpreted from the label and publication: pre-sensitization, week 0. This specimen's treatment or condition label, per the study, means: therapeutic diphenylcyclopropenone sensitization with weekly scalp DPC. At every patch-test visit, the blood draw took place before the patch test was put on. To be eligible, patients had to be aged 18 to 70, diagnosed with alopecia and judged suitable for DPC therapy, while pregnant patients were excluded. Total RNA was extracted from unfractionated whole blood collected in Tempus Blood RNA tubes. Here the sequenced sample was whole blood, taken in connection with sensitization to the hapten diphenylcyclopropenone (DPC). This TCR was sampled from a woman in her 50s with alopecia areata. Some clones in this sample may be carry-over from other donors' samples.

The CDR3 region has the sequence CASSRSPEGGELFF. The sequenced DNA is TGTGCCAGCAGTAGGAGTCCCGAGGGCGGGGAGCTGTTTTTT. Here the chain combines TRBV6-1 and TRBJ2-2, with a weak D call of TRBD2 (5 bases match). Its CDR3 holds 14 amino acids, cysteine through phenylalanine. Only the CDR3 DNA stays, 42 bases, in frame from base 1. The germline V gene specifies MNHNS as CDR1 and SASEGT as CDR2. The trim is 5 bases for V and 7 bases for J, with a gap of 14 bases between the germline ends.